This T cell receptor (beta chain) stems from a study of beta chain features in type 1 diabetes. Study outcomes and limitations: Shorter templates might be favored by PCR, equally in patients and controls. Among all four CD4+ subsets, Type 1 diabetes patients had TCRB CDR3s that were moderately but significantly shorter. VDJ junctions from type 1 diabetes patients carried fewer insertions and larger deletions.

Every isolated RNA sample was fully reverse transcribed, so sequencing captured expressed TCRB transcripts. Here immunoSEQ multiplex PCR was the method, and the copy in TCRdb shows in-frame clones only, minus some. The table has about 360,000 clones, approximately 12% seen once. This clone turned up a few times. Its antigen remains unidentified. The CDR3 is 12 residues long. Trimming left V 6 bases short and J 4 bases short, with 9 bases between. CDR1 and CDR2 from the germline V gene are SNHLY and FYNNEI. CD4+ naive, central memory, regulatory and stem cell-like memory subsets were isolated by sorting on CD45RO/CCR7/CD25/CD127/CD95/CD27.

The chain joins TRBV2 to TRBJ1-2; D ambiguous. The TCR originated in a man between 18 and 35 years old in good health. Specimen: naive CD4+ T cells from blood. The CDR3 DNA reads TGTGCCAGCAGGGAGGGAAGCTATGGCTACACCTTC. It specifies CASREGSYGYTF.